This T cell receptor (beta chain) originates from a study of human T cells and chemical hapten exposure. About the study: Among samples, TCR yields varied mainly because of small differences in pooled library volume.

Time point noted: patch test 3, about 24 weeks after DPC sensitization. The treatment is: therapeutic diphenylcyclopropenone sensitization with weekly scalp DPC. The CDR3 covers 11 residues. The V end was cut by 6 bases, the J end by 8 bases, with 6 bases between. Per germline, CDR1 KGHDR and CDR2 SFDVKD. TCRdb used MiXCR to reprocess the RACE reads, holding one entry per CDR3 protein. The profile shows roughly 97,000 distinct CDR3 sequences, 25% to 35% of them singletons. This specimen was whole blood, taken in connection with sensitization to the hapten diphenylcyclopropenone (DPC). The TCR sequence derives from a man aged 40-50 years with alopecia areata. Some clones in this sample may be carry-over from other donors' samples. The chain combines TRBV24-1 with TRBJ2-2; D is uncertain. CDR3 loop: CATSWVGELFF. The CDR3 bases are TGTGCCACCAGTTGGGTAGGGGAGCTGTTTTTT.